This T cell receptor (beta chain) was obtained from a study of CD8+CD57+ T cells in acquired aplastic anemia. Trimming took 0 bases from V and 4 from J, leaving 16 bases between them. CDR1 and CDR2 (germline): LNHNV, YYDKDF (reference sequence). This CDR3 is 16 amino acids long. The authors sequenced patients whose flow cytometry had shown CD8+CD57+ cell expansion. Every patient presented with severe acquired aplastic anemia. This clonotype has ten or more counts. The TCR beta profiling, which covered VDJ combination and CDR3 sequence, was carried out using genomic DNA as the template. Via MiXCR, TCRdb re-called the reads, giving one row per CDR3 protein. This sample has 260,000 or so distinct CDR3 sequences, with 45% to 50% found just once.

The clonotype originates from a human donor with aplastic anemia. Sequenced: sorted CD4+, CD8+, or CD8+CD57+ T cells (not recorded which) from PBMCs. This chain joins TRBV15 and TRBJ2-7, with D possibly TRBD2 on 6 matching bases. CDR3 coding DNA: TGTGCCACCAGCAGAGAGGGGTCAGGGAGGTTTTACGAGCAGTACTTC. This encodes CATSREGSGRFYEQYF.